This T cell receptor beta chain was found in a study of shared clonotypes between healthy human individuals. A CD45RA-negative memory subset and a CD45RA+ naive subset were separated from the CD4+ cells. V was clipped by 7 bases and J by 5 bases, with 11 bases between them. Looked up from germline, CDR1 is MNHNY and CDR2 is SVGAGI (reference sequence). This CDR3 has 12 amino acids. The sample holds one count of this clone. Sequencing used immunoSEQ multiplex PCR; TCRdb keeps in-frame clones, though not all of them. The sample has approximately 2,300,000 clones; roughly 92% are singletons. The specimen sequenced was naive CD4+ T cells from PBMCs. Subset noted: CD45RA+ positively selected. This receptor was obtained from a man aged 18-30 years in good health. Some clones in this sample may be carry-over from other donors' samples. This rearrangement joins TRBV6-6 to TRBJ2-5, with no clear D. The CDR3 DNA is TGTGCCAGCACCACCCTAGGGGAGACCCAGTACTTC. Translating gives CASTTLGETQYF.